Sequencing of this T cell receptor (beta chain) was carried out in a study of T cells in tumors after PD-1 blockade. Whole-study context: Prior checkpoint blockade, systemic immunosuppressant use, or anti-cancer therapy within 4 weeks excluded patients. During anti-PD-1 treatment, some patients continued daily vismodegib 150 mg. Each patient got pembrolizumab 200 mg every 3 weeks or cemiplimab 350 mg every 2 weeks.

Only in-frame clones appear in the TCRdb table, and some are missing; sequencing was by immunoSEQ multiplex PCR. The repertoire holds some 47,000 clones, with about four fifths as singletons. Input was roughly 550 ng to 6,500 ng of genomic DNA from tumor or blood. The specimen was PBMCs, collected before anti-PD-1 treatment. The clonotype comes from a human donor with basal cell carcinoma.

The CDR3 sequence: CSVEPGMGRGYTF. The CDR3 bases are TGCAGCGTTGAGCCCGGGATGGGACGTGGCTACACCTTC. This chain connects TRBV29-1 to TRBJ1-2; tentatively, D is TRBD1 (5 bases). CDR3 size: 13 residues. Germline CDR1 and CDR2: SQVTM and ANQGSEA. Trimming took 3 bases from V and 7 from J, leaving 15 bases between them.